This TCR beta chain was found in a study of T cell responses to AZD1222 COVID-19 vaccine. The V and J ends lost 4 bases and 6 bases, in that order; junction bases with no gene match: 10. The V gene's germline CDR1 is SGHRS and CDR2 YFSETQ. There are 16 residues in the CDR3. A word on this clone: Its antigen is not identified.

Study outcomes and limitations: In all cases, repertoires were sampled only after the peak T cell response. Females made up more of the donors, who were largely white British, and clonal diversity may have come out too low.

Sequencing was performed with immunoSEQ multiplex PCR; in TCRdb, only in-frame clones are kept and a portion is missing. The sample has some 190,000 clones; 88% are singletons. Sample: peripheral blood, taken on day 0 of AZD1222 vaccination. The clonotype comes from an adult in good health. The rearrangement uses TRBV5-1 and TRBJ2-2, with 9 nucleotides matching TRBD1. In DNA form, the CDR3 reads TGCGCCAGCAGCCCCGGGGACAGGGTACTTTCCGGGGAGCTGTTTTTT. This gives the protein CASSPGDRVLSGELFF. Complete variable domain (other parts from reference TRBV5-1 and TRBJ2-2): KAGVTQTPRYLIKTRGQQVTLSCSPISGHRSVSWYQQTPGQGLQFLFEYFSETQRNKGNFPGRFSGRQFSNSRSEMNVSTLELGDSALYLCASSPGDRVLSGELFFGEGSRLTVL.